This T cell receptor (beta chain) was sequenced during a study of blood T cell repertoires in COVID-19. Looking at the study overall: Specimens from acute and convalescent COVID-19 originated in the United States, Italy and Spain. T cells, B-cell-depleted T cells, or PBMCs supplied cDNA or gDNA.

The sample holds one count of this clone. In the original analysis: Scientists estimated how many nucleated cells there were by amplifying reference gene primers. The repertoire was sequenced with immunoSEQ multiplex PCR; TCRdb's copy has only in-frame clones and lacks some. That table is the source of V, J and clone size, and D and trimming were worked out from the DNA. The table shows 310,000 or so clones, with more than 75% occurring only once. The clonotype comes from a man aged 50-60 years with active or convalescent COVID-19. What was sequenced was peripheral blood.

The CDR3 is CASSDTGQTGYTF. The CDR3 region has the DNA TGCGCCAGCAGTGATACCGGACAGACCGGCTACACCTTC. V gene TRBV10-2 combines with J gene TRBJ1-2, with D possibly TRBD1 on 6 matching bases. V was clipped by 3 bases and J by 8 bases, with 13 bases between them. CDR3 length: 13 residues. Looked up from germline, CDR1 is WSHSY and CDR2 is SAAADI.